These T cell receptor beta chains were read from a single sample in a study of control samples from healthy donors and cancer patients. The table came from immunoSEQ multiplex PCR; TCRdb's copy has only in-frame clones and leaves some out. Of around 140,000 clones in the sample, about 91% were seen once. Sequencing was done on a sample of blood. The receptor source for this set is a man aged 25 to 40 in good health. Both conserved end residues are part of each CDR3. The D gene is left open where the match is weak. Not all rows give a size; the values are once, few, many and, for expanded clones, a class.

D | size | J | V | DNA | CDR3
TRBD1 | . | TRBJ2-5 | TRBV10-3 | TGTGCCATCAGTACTACCGGGACAGGGTTGGGGACCCAGTACTTC | CAISTTGTGLGTQYF
TRBD1 | . | TRBJ2-1 | TRBV10-3 | TGTGCCATCAAGGACAGGGGGCTGTACAATGAGCAGTTCTTC | CAIKDRGLYNEQFF
. | . | TRBJ2-7 | TRBV6-5 | TGTGCCAGCAGTTATGCCGGGTCCGAGCAGTACTTC | CASSYAGSEQYF
. | once | TRBJ1-5 | TRBV27 | TGTGCCAGCAGCTCGTCGGGAGCGACAGGAAGCAATCAGCCCCAGCATTTT | CASSSSGATGSNQPQHF
TRBD1 | . | TRBJ2-7 | TRBV5-1 | TGCGCCAGCAGCTTGGCCCCAGGGGGCGTCGACGAGCAGTACTTC | CASSLAPGGVDEQYF
. | once | TRBJ2-1 | TRBV6-5 | TGTGCCAGCACGATGGGCAGGTGGAGCAATGAGCAGTTCTTC | CASTMGRWSNEQFF
. | . | TRBJ1-2 | TRBV30 | TGTGCCTGGAGTGCCCGTCAGAGAGAACCGTGGAATGGCTACACCTTC | CAWSARQREPWNGYTF
. | . | TRBJ1-2 | TRBV2 | TGTGCCAGCAGTGACAAGGGTTATGGCTACACCTTC | CASSDKGYGYTF
. | . | TRBJ1-1 | TRBV7-3 | TGTGCCAGCAGCTACAGGGTCGGCACTGAAGCTTTCTTT | CASSYRVGTEAFF
. | . | TRBJ1-5 | TRBV6-6 | TGTGCCAGCAGTTACTCGGGACAAAATGATCAGCCCCAGCATTTT | CASSYSGQNDQPQHF
. | . | TRBJ1-4 | TRBV6-5 | TGTGCCAGCAATGGTGGCGGCGAAAAACTGTTTTTT | CASNGGGEKLFF
. | once | TRBJ1-2 | TRBV28 | TGTGCCAGCAGTTCGCACTATGGCTACACCTTC | CASSSHYGYTF
. | . | TRBJ1-6 | TRBV6-1 | TGTGCCAGCAGTCAACAGGTCTATAATTCACCCCTCCACTTT | CASSQQVYNSPLHF
. | . | TRBJ1-1 | TRBV6-5 | TGTGCCAGCAGTTCTCGGACCAACACTGAAGCTTTCTTT | CASSSRTNTEAFF
TRBD1 | . | TRBJ2-3 | TRBV5-1 | TGCGCCAGCGGCCGGGACAGGGGAACAGATACGCAGTATTTT | CASGRDRGTDTQYF
. | . | TRBJ2-2 | TRBV7-2 | TGTGCCAGCAGCTTAGTGTCCGGGGCCGGGGAGCTGTTTTTT | CASSLVSGAGELFF
. | . | TRBJ1-6 | TRBV6-5 | TGTGCCAGCAGCTCCCTGGGTCGGTCACCCCTCCACTTT | CASSSLGRSPLHF
. | . | TRBJ1-2 | TRBV29-1 | TGCAGCGTTGGCCTCTCCGGGGGCCAGGGCGGCTACACCTTC | CSVGLSGGQGGYTF
TRBD2 | . | TRBJ2-1 | TRBV7-3 | TGTGCCAGCAGCTTAACGGGTATCTCTAGCGGGGTCCTCTCCTACAATGAGCAGTTCTTC | CASSLTGISSGVLSYNEQFF
. | . | TRBJ1-1 | TRBV5-1 | TGCGCCAGCAGCTCCCAACAGGGGAACACTGAAGCTTTCTTT | CASSSQQGNTEAFF
TRBD1 | . | TRBJ2-3 | TRBV5-6 | TGTGCCAGCAGCGTCAGCAGGGGGCAAAGCACAGATACGCAGTATTTT | CASSVSRGQSTDTQYF
. | . | TRBJ2-7 | TRBV7-8 | TGTGCCAGCAGCCAAGGAGAATACGTGATCTACGAGCAGTACTTC | CASSQGEYVIYEQYF
. | . | TRBJ2-7 | TRBV27 | TGTGCCAGCAGTGAAGTCCCGGGACACTACGAGCAGTACTTC | CASSEVPGHYEQYF
TRBD1 | . | TRBJ1-1 | TRBV28 | TGTGCCAGCAGGTCGGACAGGGACACTGAAGCTTTCTTT | CASRSDRDTEAFF
. | . | TRBJ1-4 | TRBV28 | TGTGCCAGCAGTGCAATGAGGGACAACGGCGAAAAACTGTTTTTT | CASSAMRDNGEKLFF
. | once | TRBJ1-1 | TRBV5-6 | TGTGCCAGCAGCTTGTCAGTGAACACTGAAGCTTTCTTT | CASSLSVNTEAFF
TRBD2 | . | TRBJ2-1 | TRBV27 | TGTGCCAGCAGTTTACGACTAGCGGGGTTCAATGAGCAGTTCTTC | CASSLRLAGFNEQFF
. | . | TRBJ1-3 | TRBV11-2 | TGTGCCAGCAGCCCACGACTCTCTGGAAACACCATATATTTT | CASSPRLSGNTIYF
. | . | TRBJ2-4 | TRBV5-4 | TGTGCCAGCAGCTTGGAAAGCGCAGGAAACATTCAGTACTTC | CASSLESAGNIQYF
TRBD2 | . | TRBJ2-7 | TRBV30 | TGTGCCTGGAGTTTACTCCTTCAGGGAGGGCCCTACGAGCAGTACTTC | CAWSLLLQGGPYEQYF
TRBD1 | . | TRBJ1-1 | TRBV28 | TGTGCCAGCAGTGAAAAGACAGGGGGCTTTGAAGCTTTCTTT | CASSEKTGGFEAFF
TRBD2 | once | TRBJ2-3 | TRBV9 | TGTGCCAGCAGCGTGATGGGACGGGGGGGCCGAGGGACAGATACGCAGTATTTT | CASSVMGRGGRGTDTQYF
TRBD1 | . | TRBJ1-3 | TRBV10-3 | TGTGCCATCAGGGGGACAGGGGCTGGAAACACCATATATTTT | CAIRGTGAGNTIYF
TRBD1 | . | TRBJ1-5 | TRBV7-9 | TGTGCCAGCAGCTTAGGTAGAGGGGGCGTAGATCAGCCCCAGCATTTT | CASSLGRGGVDQPQHF
. | . | TRBJ1-3 | TRBV2 | TGTGCCAGCAGTGCGGCAAACACCATATATTTT | CASSAANTIYF
TRBD1 | . | TRBJ2-1 | TRBV11-1 | TGTGCCAGCGGGTTAGGGACAGGGGATTACAATGAGCAGTTCTTC | CASGLGTGDYNEQFF
. | once | TRBJ1-4 | TRBV19 | TGTGCCAGTAGTTTTAGGGGCGACCGTGAAAAACTGTTTTTT | CASSFRGDREKLFF
TRBD1 | once | TRBJ1-3 | TRBV12-3/TRBV12-4 | TGTGCCAGCAGCCCGACCGGGACAGGGTTGTATTTT | CASSPTGTGLYF
. | . | TRBJ1-2 | TRBV12-3/TRBV12-4 | TGTGCCAGCAGTCCAGGGACGGCGTATGGCTACACCTTC | CASSPGTAYGYTF
TRBD1 | . | TRBJ1-1 | TRBV4-1 | TGCGCCAGCAGCCAACCAGGGGGCACTGAAGCTTTCTTT | CASSQPGGTEAFF
TRBD2 | . | TRBJ2-7 | TRBV3-1/TRBV3-2 | TGTGCCAGCAGCCAATGGGGGCGGGGGGTCACCTACGAGCAGTACTTC | CASSQWGRGVTYEQYF
. | many | TRBJ2-7 | TRBV7-9 | TGTGCCAGCAGCCTCTCAGGGGGGAAATTCTACGAGCAGTACTTC | CASSLSGGKFYEQYF
. | . | TRBJ1-4 | TRBV7-8 | TGTGCCAGCAGCTTTCGGCGGGGGGCTAATGAAAAACTGTTTTTT | CASSFRRGANEKLFF
. | . | TRBJ2-7 | TRBV5-4 | TGTGCCAGCAGCTTGGATACCGGGGGCCTCTCCTACGAGCAGTACTTC | CASSLDTGGLSYEQYF
TRBD1 | . | TRBJ1-5 | TRBV4-2 | TGTGCCAGCAGCCAAGGGGGCCAGGGGGACAATCAGCCCCAGCATTTT | CASSQGGQGDNQPQHF
. | . | TRBJ2-3 | TRBV7-3 | TGTGCCAGCAGCTTCGGGACTAGCACAGATACGCAGTATTTT | CASSFGTSTDTQYF
. | . | TRBJ1-1 | TRBV19 | TGTGCCAGTAGGCTTGACAGGAACACTGAAGCTTTCTTT | CASRLDRNTEAFF
. | . | TRBJ2-3 | TRBV11-1 | TGTGCCAGCAGCTTTTACCTCGGCAGAAGCACAGATACGCAGTATTTT | CASSFYLGRSTDTQYF
TRBD2 | . | TRBJ2-5 | TRBV4-1 | TGCGCCAGCAGCCAACCGGCTAGCGGCGGGGAGACCCAGTACTTC | CASSQPASGGETQYF
TRBD1 | . | TRBJ2-3 | TRBV28 | TGTGCCAGCAGTTTATACCCCTTCGGACAGGGGGCCAGCACAGATACGCAGTATTTT | CASSLYPFGQGASTDTQYF
. | . | TRBJ1-1 | TRBV6-4 | TGTGCCAGCAGTGACAGGCCCGGAACTGAAGCTTTCTTT | CASSDRPGTEAFF
TRBD2 | . | TRBJ2-3 | TRBV29-1 | TGCAGCGTCGTGACTAGCGGGGGGGTCACAGATACGCAGTATTTT | CSVVTSGGVTDTQYF
TRBD1 | . | TRBJ1-6 | TRBV7-2 | TGTGCCAGCAGCTCGGGACAGGGGAATAATTCACCCCTCCACTTT | CASSSGQGNNSPLHF
. | . | TRBJ1-1 | TRBV6-6 | TGTGCCAGCAGTTACACGAGGAACACTGAAGCTTTCTTT | CASSYTRNTEAFF
. | . | TRBJ1-5 | TRBV6-2/TRBV6-3 | TGTGCCAGCAGTCCGAGGGGTCCAGGGGCCCCTCAGCCCCAGCATTTT | CASSPRGPGAPQPQHF
. | . | TRBJ1-2 | TRBV20-1 | TGCAGTGCTAGAGCTAGGGGTGGCTACACCTTC | CSARARGGYTF
. | . | TRBJ2-7 | TRBV2 | TGTGCCAGCACGGGTTCTAGTAGCTCCTACGAGCAGTACTTC | CASTGSSSSYEQYF
. | . | TRBJ1-5 | TRBV2 | TGTGCCAGCAGTCGGGATTTCGATCAGCCCCAGCATTTT | CASSRDFDQPQHF
TRBD2 | once | TRBJ2-1 | TRBV24-1 | TGTGCCACCAGTGACGCCACTAGCGGAGCTTTATGGGAGCAGTTCTTC | CATSDATSGALWEQFF
TRBD2 | . | TRBJ2-3 | TRBV5-8 | TGTGCCAGCAGCTTAGCGGGGGATAACACAGATACGCAGTATTTT | CASSLAGDNTDTQYF